The source of this T cell receptor beta chain is a study of blood T cell repertoires in COVID-19. From germline, CDR1 is SGHTA and CDR2 FQGTGA. The CDR3 is 12 residues long. Trimming at V came to 8 bases and at J to 9 bases, leaving 4 bases not matched to a gene. TCRdb's table, derived via immunoSEQ multiplex PCR, lists solely in-frame clones and lacks some. The repertoire consists of 350,000 or so clones, with around nine tenths occurring once and the leading ten covering approximately 1%. This clonotype was obtained from a woman aged 25 to 39 who had been exposed to COVID-19. The chain combines TRBV7-3 with TRBJ2-1; 10 nucleotides align to TRBD2. Sequenced input: PBMCs or T cells enriched from blood (not recorded which). The CDR3 loop reads CASGLAVGEQFF. DNA of the CDR3: TGTGCCAGCGGACTAGCGGTTGGTGAGCAGTTCTTC.